These 29 T cell receptor beta chains share one sample of origin, sequenced in a study of molecular identifiers for immune sequencing clone quantification. MiXCR, applied by TCRdb to the PCR reads, yields one record per CDR3 protein. The sample lists about 510,000 distinct CDR3 sequences, 20% to 25% seen once, with more than 0.8% in the top ten. The specimen was naive CD8+ T cells from blood, with Jurkat cell RNA spiked in. The subset: FACS-sorted CD8+CD4-CCR7+CD45RA+ naive T cells. These receptors were collected from a human donor in good health. Some libraries in this study had Jurkat cell RNA spiked in.

This clonotype was seen at least ten times. The chain uses TRBV4-3 and TRBJ2-7, with D maybe TRBD1 (6 bases). Trimming took 1 base from V and 2 from J, leaving 12 bases between them. Germline assignment: CDR1 LGHNA and CDR2 YSLEER. There are 15 residues in the CDR3. The CDR3 loop is CASSQAPGQTYEQYF. The CDR3 nucleotides are TGCGCCAGCAGCCAAGCCCCGGGACAAACCTACGAGCAGTACTTC.

J is TRBJ2-7 and V is TRBV5-1; maybe TRBD2 (5 bases). Germline V gene data show CDR1 as SGHRS and CDR2 as YFSETQ. CDR3 length equals 13 residues. Trimming took 3 bases from V and 3 from J, leaving 10 bases between them. CDR3 sequence reads: CASSYGVRYEQYF. CDR3 nucleotide sequence: TGCGCCAGCAGCTACGGGGTTCGCTACGAGCAGTACTTC.

About this clonotype itself: Possible read error: a much larger clone is one base away. Here the CDR3 omits its conserved ending phenylalanine or tryptophan, so a read error is the likely source. No DNA is shown, since the ends of the CDR3 on it are uncertain; the CDR3 is the one TCRdb lists. This chain joins TRBV6-6 and TRBJ2-7; no DNA check was done on the table's D call, TRBD2. The CDR3 length equals 12 residues, ends included. CDR1 MNHNY and CDR2 SVGAGI come from the germline V gene (reference sequence). Here the CDR3 reads CASSGLGVVKYL.

In its sample, this clonotype was seen a few times. The chain is built from TRBV12-3 or TRBV12-4 and TRBJ2-1, with 9 positions matching TRBD1. J lost 6 bases, V lost 5 bases, and 5 bases had no gene match. The CDR3 length is 14 residues. The CDR3 DNA reads as TGTGCCAGCAGTGGTCCGACAGGGGGCAATGAGCAGTTCTTC. Translation gives CASSGPTGGNEQFF.

This chain uses TRBV27 with TRBJ1-5; TRBD1 aligns across 11 bases. Trimming cost V 5 bases and J 0 bases; bases outside gene matches: 9. CDR1 and CDR2 (germline): MNHEY, SMNVEV (reference sequence). This CDR3 is 18 amino acids long. CDR3 region: CASSPGTGGRISNQPQHF. CDR3 DNA sequence: TGTGCCAGCAGTCCCGGGACAGGGGGACGAATTAGCAATCAGCCCCAGCATTTT.

This chain connects TRBV4-3 to TRBJ1-1; a possible D gene is TRBD1 (5 bases). The CDR3 is 15 residues long. Germline V gene lookup returns CDR1 LGHNA and CDR2 YSLEER. V lost 0 bases to trimming and J lost 4 bases, with 12 bases between them. The CDR3 nucleotides read TGCGCCAGCAGCCAAGATGAGGGGTGGGCCACTGAAGCTTTCTTT. Translation gives CASSQDEGWATEAFF.

This clonotype was seen just once. At one end, the junction sequence differs from germline, possibly due to a read error. The V and J genes are TRBV27 and TRBJ2-7, with D possibly TRBD2 on 5 matching bases. Germline V gene sequence: CDR1 MNHEY, CDR2 SMNVEV (reference sequence). The CDR3 runs 13 residues. In DNA form, the CDR3 reads TGTGTCAGCAGTTTAGCGTACAGATACGAGCAGTACTTC. This translates into CVSSLAYRYEQYF.

The table lists this clonotype with many counts. CDR3 DNA sequence: TGTGCCAGCAGCTTTGGGGATGCGACAGATACGCAGTATTTT. It codes for CASSFGDATDTQYF. This rearrangement joins TRBV11-2 to TRBJ2-3; D not certain. The CDR3 totals 14 residues. Germline V gene sequence: CDR1 SGHAT, CDR2 FQNNGV. V lost 3 bases and J 3 bases, leaving 10 bases between the germline ends.

The chain uses TRBV6-1 and TRBJ1-2; unclear D gene. V lost 1 base, J lost 1 base, and 10 bases lay in between. The germline V gene has CDR1 MNHNS and CDR2 SASEGT. The CDR3 totals 15 residues. This chain's CDR3 is CASSEGMGYNYGYTF. The DNA for the CDR3 is TGTGCCAGCAGTGAAGGCATGGGTTATAACTATGGCTACACCTTC.

There are many counts of this clonotype. The rearrangement joins TRBV4-3 to TRBJ2-3, with D tentatively TRBD2 (6 bases). The germline V gene encodes CDR1 LGHNA and CDR2 YSLEER. V was trimmed by 0 bases and J by 0 bases, leaving 19 bases between them. This CDR3 is 19 amino acids long. CDR3 bases: TGCGCCAGCAGCCAAGAAATGGTGACGGGCGGGGCAAGCACAGATACGCAGTATTTT. This gives the protein CASSQEMVTGGASTDTQYF.

J is TRBJ1-3 and V is TRBV29-1; D is uncertain. Deletions cut 4 bases from V and 0 bases from J, with 7 bases between. The CDR3 loop spans 13 amino acids. Germline values: CDR1 SQVTM, CDR2 ANQGSEA. CDR3 DNA: TGCAGCGTTGCCTTGAGCTCTGGAAACACCATATATTTT. Translating gives CSVALSSGNTIYF.

To note about this clonotype: As the CDR3 is not closed by the conserved phenylalanine or tryptophan, this likely results from a read error. V and J are TRBV29-1 and TRBJ2-3; 7 bases are shared with TRBD2. CDR3 size: 14 residues. Germline loops: CDR1 SQVTM, CDR2 ANQGSEA. Germline trimming cut 5 bases from V and 1 base from J; bases unmatched to any gene: 6. The CDR3 spells CSVPEGGRTDTQYL. The CDR3 DNA reads as TGCAGCGTTCCGGAGGGAGGGCGCACAGATACGCAGTATCTT.

Turning to this clonotype: One base away lies a much larger clone, so this may be a sequencing read error. The chain employs TRBV13 and TRBJ2-2; D not certain. Germline assignment: CDR1 PRHDT and CDR2 FYEKMQ (reference sequence). The CDR3 consists of 13 residues. The chain's CDR3 is CASGLNLAGELFF. In DNA, the CDR3 is TGTGCCAGCGGCTTAAATCTGGCCGGGGAGCTGTTTTTT.

The V gene is TRBV12-3 or TRBV12-4, the J gene TRBJ2-7, with 12 bases fitting TRBD2. Germline trimming cut 5 bases from V and 1 base from J; bases unmatched to any gene: 3. The CDR3 totals 15 residues. CDR3 sequence: CASSRLAGESYEQYF. CDR3 nucleotide sequence: TGTGCCAGCAGTCGACTAGCGGGGGAATCCTACGAGCAGTACTTC.

This clonotype came up many times. The chain links TRBV7-9 to TRBJ1-1; D remains ambiguous. Trimming stripped 5 bases from V and 4 bases from J, with 14 bases between. CDR3 size: 14 residues. CDR1 and CDR2 (germline): SEHNR, FQNEAQ (reference sequence). CDR3 protein: CASSEGLVFTEAFF. The CDR3 DNA is TGTGCCAGCAGCGAGGGCCTCGTATTCACTGAAGCTTTCTTT.

J is TRBJ2-7 and V is TRBV29-1, with 7 nucleotides matching TRBD2. This CDR3 is built from 16 residues. The J segment lost 4 bases and the V segment lost 6 bases, leaving 18 bases of the junction unmatched. Germline V lookup: CDR1 SQVTM, CDR2 ANQGSEA. The CDR3 DNA is TGCAGCGTGAAGTCTCCGCGGGAGAACTTACGATACGAGCAGTACTTC. As protein: CSVKSPRENLRYEQYF.

This clonotype appeared many times. The chain carries TRBV20-1 and TRBJ1-1; D possibly corresponds to TRBD1 (6 bases). Germline V lookup: CDR1 DFQATT, CDR2 SNEGSKA (reference sequence). Trimming shortened V by 8 bases and J by 7 bases, and 17 bases separated the two germline ends. The CDR3 is 12 amino acids. The chain's CDR3 is CSPNFNRVEAFF. The CDR3 DNA sequence: TGCAGTCCCAATTTCAACAGGGTTGAAGCTTTCTTT.

The rearrangement links TRBV5-5 to TRBJ1-3, with D perhaps matching TRBD1 (5 bases). The CDR3 totals 16 residues. Trimming left V 0 bases short and J 0 bases short, with 10 bases between. Germline-derived CDR1 and CDR2 are SGHKS and YYEKEE (reference sequence). The CDR3 DNA reads as TGTGCCAGCAGCTTGGGCCTGACAGCCTCTGGAAACACCATATATTTT. It is translated as CASSLGLTASGNTIYF.

In this sample, this clonotype turned up a few times. A read error may produce the germline difference seen at one junction end. The chain links TRBV5-3 to TRBJ2-5; D is perhaps TRBD1 or TRBD2 (5 bases each). TRBV5-3 is an ORF; its function is uncertain. This CDR3 has 15 residues. CDR3 sequence: CASSLHWGNQDTQYF. The CDR3 DNA sequence: TGTGCCAGCTCTCTTCACTGGGGGAACCAAGACACCCAGTACTTT.

Details on this clonotype: One base away lies a much larger clone, so this may be a sequencing read error. The chain is built from TRBV20-1 and TRBJ2-4; 7 nucleotides align to TRBD2. This CDR3 region has 17 residues. Germline assignment: CDR1 DFQATT and CDR2 SNEGSKA (reference sequence). J was trimmed by 2 bases and V by 5 bases; bases with no gene match: 15. As DNA, the CDR3 is TGCAGTGCTGTATGGCCGGGTAGCGGGTCGACCAAAAACATTCAGTACTTC. The encoded protein is CSAVWPGSGSTKNIQYF.

This clonotype was seen many times. The chain combines TRBV4-1 with TRBJ1-5; 7 bases fit TRBD1. Germline values: CDR1 MGHRA, CDR2 YSYEKL. V shed 1 base and J 2 bases; nucleotides not matched to a gene: 2. The CDR3 loop spans 15 amino acids. The CDR3 sequence: CASSQVGGGNQPQHF. Written as DNA, the CDR3 is TGCGCCAGCAGCCAAGTAGGGGGCGGCAATCAGCCCCAGCATTTT.

As concerns this clonotype: A much more abundant neighbour one base away suggests this may be a read error. The chain carries TRBV6-2 or TRBV6-3 and TRBJ2-7; D is perhaps TRBD1 (6 bases). Trimming removed 4 bases at V and 4 bases at J, with 17 bases between. The CDR3 runs to 15 residues. The germline gives CDR1 MNHEY, CDR2 SVGEGT. CDR3: CASSWGPGMTYEQYF. CDR3 DNA sequence: TGTGCCAGCAGTTGGGGGCCCGGGATGACTTACGAGCAGTACTTC.

This chain connects TRBV4-2 to TRBJ2-1; D is possibly TRBD2 (5 bases). Germline CDR1 and CDR2: LGHNA and YNFKEQ. V was shortened by 0 bases and J by 6 bases, with 15 bases between the two germline ends. This CDR3 has 16 amino acids. The CDR3: CASSQDMASWGNEQFF. Written as DNA, the CDR3 is TGTGCCAGCAGCCAAGATATGGCTAGCTGGGGCAATGAGCAGTTCTTC.

This clonotype occurred many times. The chain links TRBV6-5 to TRBJ1-1; D is uncertain. V was trimmed by 3 bases and J by 1 base, leaving 9 bases between them. The CDR3 length is 14 residues. Germline values: CDR1 MNHEY, CDR2 SVGAGI. CDR3 loop: CASSYSPRNTEAFF. DNA for the CDR3: TGTGCCAGCAGTTATTCCCCGCGGAACACTGAAGCTTTCTTT.

In this sample, this clonotype turned up a few times. Likely a read error: the CDR3 ends without its conserved phenylalanine or tryptophan. The V gene is TRBV9, the J gene TRBJ2-7; D is perhaps TRBD2 (6 bases). This CDR3 comprises 15 residues. The germline V gene has CDR1 SGDLS and CDR2 YYNGEE. V dropped 4 bases and J dropped 2 bases, with 16 bases sitting between them. CDR3 DNA sequence: TGTGCCAGCAGCTTCACCGGGACTGAAACCTACGAGCAGTACCTC. This codes for CASSFTGTETYEQYL.

The V call is TRBV7-2, the J call TRBJ1-6, with 11 positions matching TRBD1. The CDR3 is 16 amino acids. Germline V CDR1 and CDR2: SGHTA, FQGNSA. Unmatched junction bases numbered 2, after V lost 1 base and J lost 6 bases. CDR3 residues: CASSLVGTGGNSPLHF. The CDR3 DNA sequence: TGTGCCAGCAGCTTAGTGGGGACAGGGGGTAATTCACCCCTCCACTTT.

There are a few counts of this clonotype. The rearrangement links TRBV27 to TRBJ1-1; 9 bases match TRBD1. This CDR3 comprises 17 residues. J gave up 5 bases and V 4 bases, and 14 bases lay outside the gene matches. CDR1 and CDR2 (germline): MNHEY, SMNVEV (reference sequence). The CDR3 region has the DNA TGTGCCAGCAGTTCAAGCCGAGACAGGGGGTTGAGTACTGAAGCTTTCTTT. The encoded protein is CASSSSRDRGLSTEAFF.

V is TRBV7-9 and J is TRBJ2-2; D might be TRBD1 (5 bases). Deletions cut 4 bases from V and 6 bases from J, with 12 bases between. Germline V gene sequence: CDR1 SEHNR, CDR2 FQNEAQ (reference sequence). The CDR3 is 14 amino acids. CDR3 DNA: TGTGCCAGCAGCTCTCCGACAGAAGCCGGGGAGCTGTTTTTT. Translation gives CASSSPTEAGELFF.

This clonotype has a count of ten or more. V and J are TRBV29-1 and TRBJ1-5; 7 bases align to TRBD1. The CDR3 contains 12 residues. V was pared by 6 bases and J by 5 bases, with 4 bases of the junction left unmatched. Germline V gives CDR1 SQVTM, CDR2 ANQGSEA. CDR3 nucleotides: TGCAGCGTGGGGCAGGGGGATCAGCCCCAGCATTTT. This encodes CSVGQGDQPQHF.